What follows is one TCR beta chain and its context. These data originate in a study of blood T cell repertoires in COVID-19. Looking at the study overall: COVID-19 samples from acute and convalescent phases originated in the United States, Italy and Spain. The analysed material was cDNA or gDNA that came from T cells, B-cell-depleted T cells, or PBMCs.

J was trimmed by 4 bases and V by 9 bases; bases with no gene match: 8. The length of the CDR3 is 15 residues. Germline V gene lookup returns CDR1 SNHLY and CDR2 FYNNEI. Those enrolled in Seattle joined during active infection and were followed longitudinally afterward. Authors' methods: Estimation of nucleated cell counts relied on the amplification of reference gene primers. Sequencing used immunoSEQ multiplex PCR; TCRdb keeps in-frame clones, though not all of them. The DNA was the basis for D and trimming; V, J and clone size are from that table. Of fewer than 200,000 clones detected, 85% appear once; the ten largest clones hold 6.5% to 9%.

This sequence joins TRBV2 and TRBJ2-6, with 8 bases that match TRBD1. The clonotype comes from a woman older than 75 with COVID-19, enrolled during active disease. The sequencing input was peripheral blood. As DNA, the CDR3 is TGTGCCAGTATCGCCGACAGGGGAGGGGCCAACGTCCTGACTTTC. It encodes CASIADRGGANVLTF.